Presented here are 6 T cell receptor beta chains from one specimen sequenced in a study of cytomegalovirus exposure and HLA in healthy donors. Measured with immunoSEQ multiplex PCR; TCRdb has only the in-frame clones, and not every one. The table includes 100,000 to 150,000 clones, roughly nine tenths detected once. What was sequenced was PBMCs. The receptors derive from a woman younger than 35 in good health and CMV-seronegative.

CDR3 nucleotides: TGTGCCAGCAGCTTGGCCGGGGAGACAGGGAACTATGGCTACACCTTC. Encoded protein: CASSLAGETGNYGYTF. This chain joins TRBV5-6 and TRBJ1-2; TRBD1 matches at 7 bases. The CDR3 is 16 residues long. Germline assignment: CDR1 SGHDT and CDR2 YYEEEE. The trim removed 0 bases at V and 2 bases at J, leaving 7 bases unmatched.

The chain couples TRBV19 to TRBJ2-1; D perhaps matches TRBD1 (6 bases). V lost 3 bases to trimming and J lost 6 bases, with 15 bases between them. The CDR3 is 15 amino acids. Germline CDR1 LNHDA, CDR2 SQIVND (reference sequence). Here the CDR3 reads CASSIGDTGFNEQFF. The CDR3 nucleotides read TGTGCCAGTAGTATCGGAGATACAGGGTTCAATGAGCAGTTCTTC.

This clone came up once. J is TRBJ2-7 and V is TRBV13; possible D gene TRBD1, 5 bases. CDR1 is PRHDT and CDR2 is FYEKMQ in the germline V gene (reference sequence). The V end was cut by 0 bases, the J end by 3 bases, with 9 bases between. The CDR3 length is 14 residues. The CDR3 sequence: CASSLGGRVYEQYF. Here the CDR3 DNA reads TGTGCCAGCAGCTTAGGGGGGCGCGTCTACGAGCAGTACTTC.

The rearrangement joins TRBV11-2 to TRBJ2-1, with D possibly TRBD1 on 6 matching bases. Germline lookup yields CDR1 SGHAT and CDR2 FQNNGV. V was shortened by 2 bases and J by 7 bases, with 9 bases between the two germline ends. The CDR3 is 13 residues long. The CDR3 spells CASSLITGNEQFF. CDR3 DNA sequence: TGTGCCAGCAGCTTAATCACAGGGAATGAGCAGTTCTTC.

This clone was detected only once. This sequence joins TRBV2 and TRBJ2-3, with 7 bases identical to TRBD2. The CDR3 runs 16 residues. CDR1 and CDR2 from the germline V gene are SNHLY and FYNNEI. V was clipped by 6 bases and J by 0 bases; unmatched bases: 9. CDR3 protein: CASRTSGDSSTDTQYF. The CDR3 nucleotides read TGTGCCAGCAGGACAAGCGGGGACTCTAGCACAGATACGCAGTATTTT.

The chain has TRBV5-4 and TRBJ2-5; 7 bases fit TRBD2. Germline CDR1 SGHNT, CDR2 YYREEE (reference sequence). The CDR3 spans 14 residues. V shed 1 base and J 2 bases; nucleotides not matched to a gene: 2. The CDR3 is CASSLWRGQETQYF. CDR3 bases: TGTGCCAGCAGCTTGTGGCGGGGGCAAGAGACCCAGTACTTC.